Below are 23 T cell receptor beta chains sequenced from a single sample in a study of T-cell reconstitution after alpha-beta-depleted transplantation in children. This sample's TCRbeta library carried unique molecular identifier barcodes. Each CDR3 protein gets one entry after TCRdb re-called the PCR reads with MiXCR. The table lists fewer than 700,000 distinct CDR3 sequences, around 13% of them singletons, with about 2.2% in the top ten. Sequencing was performed on PBMCs, mostly from graft donor cells, taken 360 days after TCRalphabeta/CD19-depleted stem cell transplant. Source of these receptors: a male patient aged 10 to 17 who had a stem cell transplant for acute myeloid leukemia, so the T cells may come from the graft donor.

V gene TRBV28 combines with J gene TRBJ1-2; D call uncertain. This CDR3 region has 10 residues. V was clipped by 4 bases and J by 6 bases, with 3 bases between them. Germline V gene data show CDR1 as MDHEN and CDR2 as SYDVKM. The CDR3 is CASSSHGYTF. CDR3 sequence (DNA): TGTGCCAGCAGTTCTCATGGCTACACCTTC.

This clonotype was counted a few times. V gene TRBV19 combines with J gene TRBJ2-1; possible D gene TRBD2, 5 bases. V was clipped by 8 bases and J by 2 bases, with 19 bases between them. Looked up from germline, CDR1 is LNHDA and CDR2 is SQIVND (reference sequence). There are 16 residues in the CDR3. The CDR3 nucleotides are TGTGCCAGTGTCGACTCCGGGGTAGCGACCTACAATGAGCAGTTCTTC. Translating gives CASVDSGVATYNEQFF.

About this clonotype: A read error may be the cause here, since a much bigger clone is one base away. The V call is TRBV12-3 or TRBV12-4, the J call TRBJ2-5, with 9 positions matching TRBD2. The CDR3 is made up of 16 amino acids. V lost 2 bases, J lost 5 bases, and 9 bases stayed unmatched. This CDR3 is CASSLLIAGVGETQYF. CDR3 sequence (DNA): TGTGCCAGCAGTTTACTCATAGCGGGAGTCGGGGAGACCCAGTACTTC.

The chain combines TRBV7-2 with TRBJ1-6; no firm D call. V dropped 3 bases and J dropped 9 bases, with 12 bases sitting between them. The V gene's germline CDR1 is SGHTA and CDR2 FQGNSA. This CDR3 is built from 14 residues. In nucleotides, the CDR3 is TGTGCCAGCAGCTTGAAGGCGGCGCGTTCACCCCTCCACTTT. Amino acid sequence: CASSLKAARSPLHF.

To note about this clonotype: A junction end diverges from the germline sequence, so it may reflect a read error. The rearrangement joins TRBV20-1 to TRBJ1-1; D is unclear. From germline, CDR1 is DFQATT and CDR2 SNEGSKA (reference sequence). The CDR3 contains 12 residues. The CDR3: CSAREGNTEPFF. The CDR3, as DNA: TGCAGTGCTAGAGAGGGAAACACTGAACCTTTCTTT.

The V gene is TRBV7-6, the J gene TRBJ2-2, with D perhaps given as TRBD1 or TRBD2 (5 bases each). V lost 5 bases and J 4 bases, leaving 14 bases between the germline ends. Germline CDR1 reads SGHVS; CDR2 reads FNYEAQ. The CDR3 contains 15 residues. The DNA for the CDR3 is TGTGCCAGCAGCCCCGAGGGGTTTCTCACCGGGGAGCTGTTTTTT. Protein product: CASSPEGFLTGELFF.

This clonotype was detected many times. This chain links TRBV20-1 with TRBJ2-3, with a tentative D call TRBD2 (5 bases). V was pared by 3 bases and J by 4 bases, with 26 bases between. Germline V gene data show CDR1 as DFQATT and CDR2 as SNEGSKA (reference sequence). The CDR3 totals 18 residues. CDR3 nucleotide sequence: TGCAGTGCTAGCCTCAACAGCCCCCTAGCTGTAGTAGCAGATACGCAGTATTTT. Translation gives CSASLNSPLAVVADTQYF.

V is TRBV12-3 or TRBV12-4 and J is TRBJ1-1; 10 nucleotides match TRBD1. V trimming: 3 bases; J trimming: 5 bases; junction bases outside the gene matches: 3. The CDR3 is 14 residues long. CDR3 DNA sequence: TGTGCCAGCAGTTTTGACAGGGGGCGGACTGAAGCTTTCTTT. Protein: CASSFDRGRTEAFF.

This clonotype was detected only a few times. For the CDR3, the DNA is TGTGCCAGCAGTCTCCTAGCGACAAGCTCCTACGAGCAGTACTTC. Translating it yields CASSLLATSSYEQYF. This chain uses TRBV6-1 with TRBJ2-7; tentative D call: TRBD2 (6 bases). The CDR3 runs to 15 residues. Trimming left V 5 bases short and J 0 bases short, with 14 bases between. In germline, CDR1 is MNHNS, CDR2 SASEGT.

This clonotype was detected a few times. The chain has TRBV20-1 and TRBJ2-7; 13 positions agree with TRBD2. The trim removed 1 base at V and 5 bases at J, leaving 2 bases unmatched. The CDR3 length is 14 residues. Germline V CDR1 and CDR2: DFQATT, SNEGSKA (reference sequence). CDR3 amino acids: CSARATSGRNEQYF. The CDR3 DNA is TGCAGTGCTAGAGCGACTAGCGGGAGGAACGAGCAGTACTTC.

This clonotype was seen ten or more times. CDR3 in amino acids: CATSALLEGGTDTQYF. CDR3 coding DNA: TGTGCCACCAGTGCCTTACTTGAGGGGGGCACAGATACGCAGTATTTT. The chain is built from TRBV24-1 and TRBJ2-3; possible D gene TRBD1, 6 bases. Trimming pared 5 bases from V and 1 base from J, leaving 15 bases between. The CDR3 runs 16 residues. Germline CDR1 reads KGHDR; CDR2 reads SFDVKD.

There are a few counts of this clonotype. The genes are TRBV7-9 and TRBJ2-4; either TRBD1 or TRBD2 may fit D (5 bases each). In germline, CDR1 is SEHNR, CDR2 FQNEAQ (reference sequence). Trimming shortened V by 1 base and J by 9 bases, and 16 bases separated the two germline ends. CDR3 size: 15 residues. DNA for the CDR3: TGTGCCAGCAGCTTAGGGGACGCCGGAGTTGGCATTCAGTACTTC. The encoded protein is CASSLGDAGVGIQYF.

In its sample, this clonotype was seen a few times. The chain uses TRBV5-1 and TRBJ1-3; D call uncertain. Trimming pared 1 base from V and 0 bases from J, leaving 5 bases between. The CDR3 length is 14 residues. Germline V gene sequence: CDR1 SGHRS, CDR2 YFSETQ. The CDR3 is CASSLKDSGNTIYF. CDR3 bases: TGCGCCAGCAGCTTGAAGGACTCTGGAAACACCATATATTTT.

This clonotype was seen at least ten times. The chain carries TRBV20-1 and TRBJ1-5; the D gene is possibly TRBD1 (5 bases). The V gene's germline CDR1 is DFQATT and CDR2 SNEGSKA (reference sequence). Trimming removed 3 bases from V and 2 bases from J, with 8 bases in between. CDR3 size: 13 residues. The CDR3 DNA follows: TGCAGTGCTAGGGGGCTTGGCAATCAGCCCCAGCATTTT. Its translation: CSARGLGNQPQHF.

The J gene is TRBJ2-7, the V gene TRBV12-3 or TRBV12-4; 9 nucleotides match TRBD1. The CDR3 loop spans 15 amino acids. V dropped 1 base and J dropped 5; count of bases not matched to a gene: 6. The CDR3 coding sequence is TGTGCCAGCAGTTTAGTGCGGGACAGGGTCAACGAGCAGTACTTC. Encoded protein: CASSLVRDRVNEQYF.

The rearrangement joins TRBV20-1 to TRBJ2-1, with D maybe TRBD1 (5 bases). V was shortened by 6 bases and J by 7 bases, with 16 bases between the two germline ends. CDR1 is DFQATT and CDR2 is SNEGSKA in the germline V gene (reference sequence). The CDR3 is made up of 13 amino acids. The CDR3 DNA sequence: TGCAGTGCCAAGGGGCGAGGACGAAATGAGCAGTTCTTC. It is translated as CSAKGRGRNEQFF.

This clonotype was counted between two and nine times. This CDR3 reads CASSSLIPKQYF. The CDR3 nucleotides are TGTGCCAGCAGTTCTCTCATACCCAAGCAGTACTTC. The rearrangement links TRBV28 to TRBJ2-7, with D hard to call. V lost 4 bases, J lost 8 bases, and 12 bases lay in between. CDR1 is MDHEN, CDR2 SYDVKM, per germline. This CDR3 has 12 residues.

This rearrangement joins TRBV20-1 to TRBJ2-3, with TRBD2 matching 9 bases. There are 16 residues in the CDR3. The germline CDR1 and CDR2 sequences are DFQATT and SNEGSKA (reference sequence). The V and J ends lost 6 bases and 5 bases, in that order; junction bases with no gene match: 15. The CDR3 sequence: CSAYREAGGPGDTQYF. CDR3 nucleotides: TGCAGTGCCTATAGAGAGGCGGGAGGGCCGGGAGATACGCAGTATTTT.

This clonotype was picked up many times. The chain couples TRBV7-2 to TRBJ1-1; D is perhaps TRBD1 (5 bases). Germline CDR1 reads SGHTA; CDR2 reads FQGNSA. The CDR3 has 16 residues. Deletions cut 7 bases from V and 4 bases from J, with 22 bases between. CDR3 coding DNA: TGTGCCAGCACCTGGCTGTTGAGGGGCGGGGGCACTGAAGCTTTCTTT. Protein sequence: CASTWLLRGGGTEAFF. Drawing the rest from reference TRBV7-2 and TRBJ1-1, the complete variable domain is GAGVSQSPSNKVTEKGKDVELRCDPISGHTALYWYRQSLGQGLEFLIYFQGNSAPDKSGLPSDRFSAERTGGSVSTLTIQRTQQEDSAVYLCASTWLLRGGGTEAFFGQGTRLTVV.

The CDR3 DNA reads TGCAGCGTATTAAGCGGGAGTGAGGACGGGGAGCTGTTTTTT. It encodes CSVLSGSEDGELFF. The chain is built from TRBV29-1 and TRBJ2-2; TRBD2 matches at 8 bases. Losses at the gene ends were 6 bases for V and 7 bases for J; bases not matched to a gene: 10. Germline values: CDR1 SQVTM, CDR2 ANQGSEA. The CDR3 runs to 14 residues.

The genes are TRBV12-3 or TRBV12-4 and TRBJ2-1; D assignment may be TRBD1 or TRBD2 (6 bases each). CDR3 size: 14 residues. Trimming took off 3 bases at V and 9 bases at J, with 15 bases between the two ends. DNA of the CDR3: TGTGCCAGCAGTTTCCTGAAAGGGGGGACTGAGCAGTTCTTC. The encoded protein is CASSFLKGGTEQFF.

Only a few counts were recorded for this clonotype. The chain is built from TRBV27 and TRBJ2-3; D not certain. Germline V gene sequence: CDR1 MNHEY, CDR2 SMNVEV (reference sequence). This CDR3 is 11 amino acids long. Trimming stripped 3 bases from V and 8 bases from J, with 6 bases between. CDR3 protein: CASSFSGTQYF. In DNA form, the CDR3 reads TGTGCCAGCAGTTTCTCCGGTACGCAGTATTTT.

This chain uses TRBV5-1 with TRBJ2-2; possibly TRBD2 for D (6 bases). CDR3 length equals 14 residues. The germline gives CDR1 SGHRS, CDR2 YFSETQ. Trimming stripped 7 bases from V and 8 bases from J, with 18 bases between. CDR3 in amino acids: CASRGGIGTGELFF. DNA of the CDR3: TGCGCCAGCCGTGGAGGGATTGGTACGGGGGAGCTGTTTTTT.